One and the same sample provided the 11 T cell receptor beta chains below, sequenced in a study of identical twins. TCRdb re-called the 5' RACE reads through MiXCR, storing one row per CDR3 protein. This table has about 550,000 distinct CDR3 sequences, 20% to 25% appearing once. Another study also made use of these data, one on yellow fever vaccine responses in identical twins.

Sequenced input: CD4+ T cells sorted from blood. All receptors come from a woman aged 18-29 years in good health.

V is TRBV5-1 and J is TRBJ2-5, with D uncertain. Germline V gene lookup returns CDR1 SGHRS and CDR2 YFSETQ. This CDR3 spans 15 amino acids. V gave up 0 bases and J gave up 1 base, with 10 bases separating them. CDR3: CASSLVFGVQETQYF. For the CDR3, the DNA is TGCGCCAGCAGCTTGGTGTTTGGGGTCCAAGAGACCCAGTACTTC.

V is TRBV7-8 and J is TRBJ2-1, with TRBD2 matching over 11 bases. V shed 2 bases, J shed 8 bases, and the junction held 8 bases outside the gene matches. Germline loops: CDR1 SGHVS, CDR2 FQNEAQ. CDR3 size: 16 residues. The CDR3 region is CASSLSTSGSTDEQFF. The CDR3 nucleotides are TGTGCCAGCAGCTTAAGCACTAGCGGGAGTACGGATGAGCAGTTCTTC.

This sequence joins TRBV3-1 and TRBJ2-1; D is possibly TRBD1 (5 bases). Germline V CDR1 and CDR2: LGHDT, YNNKEL (reference sequence). Trimming cost V 1 base and J 6 bases, with 10 bases left between them. The CDR3 has 14 amino acids. CDR3 sequence: CASSQGGQGNEQFF. The CDR3 DNA is TGTGCCAGCAGCCAAGGAGGCCAGGGCAATGAGCAGTTCTTC.

This clonotype was counted at least ten times. The chain links TRBV6-1 to TRBJ1-1; D perhaps matches TRBD1 (5 bases). Trimming removed 6 bases from V and 3 bases from J, with 14 bases in between. Germline V CDR1 and CDR2: MNHNS, SASEGT. The CDR3 spans 14 residues. The CDR3 region has the DNA TGTGCCAGCAGCTCGACAGCGAGATACACTGAAGCTTTCTTT. Residues: CASSSTARYTEAFF.

This clonotype was seen more than once but under ten times. The J gene is TRBJ1-1, the V gene TRBV12-3 or TRBV12-4; D is possibly TRBD1 (5 bases). V was pared by 3 bases and J by 1 base, with 12 bases between. This CDR3 region has 15 residues. The CDR3 DNA reads as TGTGCCAGCAGTTTGGGGGGAGTGCCGAACACTGAAGCTTTCTTT. This gives the protein CASSLGGVPNTEAFF.

In DNA, the CDR3 is TGTGCCAGCAGCACCTTTAGGGACACTAGAAGCACCATATATTTT. Residues: CASSTFRDTRSTIYF. This chain joins TRBV27 and TRBJ1-3; tentatively, D is TRBD1 (6 bases). Germline loops: CDR1 MNHEY, CDR2 SMNVEV (reference sequence). The CDR3 consists of 15 residues. Trimming cost V 6 bases and J 9 bases, with 21 bases left between them.

This clonotype has just a few counts. V is TRBV6-1 and J is TRBJ2-1; 9 bases are shared with TRBD2. With V trimmed by 6 bases and J by 4 bases, 7 bases remained unmatched. The CDR3 extends over 15 amino acids. CDR1 is MNHNS, CDR2 SASEGT, per germline. This chain's CDR3 is CASRVASGAYNEQFF. CDR3 sequence (DNA): TGTGCCAGCAGGGTGGCTAGCGGGGCATACAATGAGCAGTTCTTC.

The table lists this clonotype with a few counts. V and J are TRBV7-9 and TRBJ2-1; D ambiguous. This CDR3 is built from 16 residues. Germline CDR1 and CDR2: SEHNR and FQNEAQ (reference sequence). Trimming shortened V by 0 bases and J by 4 bases, and 13 bases separated the two germline ends. The CDR3 coding sequence is TGTGCCAGCAGCTTAGCCTCGGTTAGTAGATACAATGAGCAGTTCTTC. Translating it yields CASSLASVSRYNEQFF. Drawing the rest from reference TRBV7-9 and TRBJ2-1, the complete variable domain is DTGVSQNPRHKITKRGQNVTFRCDPISEHNRLYWYRQTLGQGPEFLTYFQNEAQLEKSRLLSDRFSAERPKGSFSTLEIQRTEQGDSAMYLCASSLASVSRYNEQFFGPGTRLTVL.

The chain links TRBV24-1 to TRBJ2-5; TRBD1 might be the D (6 bases). Trimming stripped 5 bases from V and 0 bases from J, with 18 bases between. CDR1 is KGHDR, CDR2 SFDVKD, per germline. This CDR3 comprises 17 residues. Here the CDR3 reads CATSGSSRDKYQETQYF. CDR3 in DNA: TGTGCCACCAGTGGTTCCAGCCGGGACAAGTACCAAGAGACCCAGTACTTC.

The J gene is TRBJ1-1, the V gene TRBV20-1; D possibly corresponds to TRBD1 (5 bases). The CDR3 sequence is 14 residues long. Between the trimmed V and J ends, which lost 6 bases and 5 bases, there was a span of 19 bases. The germline V gene has CDR1 DFQATT and CDR2 SNEGSKA (reference sequence). The CDR3 region is CSADERGMGTEAFF. As DNA, the CDR3 is TGCAGTGCGGACGAACGGGGCATGGGAACTGAAGCTTTCTTT.

The chain has TRBV20-1 and TRBJ2-2, with 8 bases fitting TRBD2. The length of the CDR3 is 15 residues. V shed 2 bases and J 4 bases; nucleotides not matched to a gene: 6. The germline gives CDR1 DFQATT, CDR2 SNEGSKA (reference sequence). The CDR3 DNA reads TGCAGTGCTAGACGAGGGACTAGTCCCACCGGGGAGCTGTTTTTT. Amino acids: CSARRGTSPTGELFF.